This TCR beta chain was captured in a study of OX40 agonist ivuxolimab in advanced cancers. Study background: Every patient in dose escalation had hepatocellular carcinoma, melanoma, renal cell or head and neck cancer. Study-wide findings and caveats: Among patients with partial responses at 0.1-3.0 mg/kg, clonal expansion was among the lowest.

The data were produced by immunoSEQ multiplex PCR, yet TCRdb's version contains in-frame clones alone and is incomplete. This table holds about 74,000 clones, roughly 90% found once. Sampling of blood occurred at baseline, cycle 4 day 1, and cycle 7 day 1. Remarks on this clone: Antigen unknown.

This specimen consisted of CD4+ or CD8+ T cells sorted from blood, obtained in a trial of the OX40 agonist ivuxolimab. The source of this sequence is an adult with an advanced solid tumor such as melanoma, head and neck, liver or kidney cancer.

As DNA, the CDR3 is TGCGCCAGCAGCGTGACTAGCGGGTCGCTCAATGAGCAGTTCTTC. Its protein is CASSVTSGSLNEQFF. The genes are TRBV5-1 and TRBJ2-1, with 10 nucleotides matching TRBD2. Trimming cost V 4 bases and J 6 bases; bases outside gene matches: 7. Germline CDR1 and CDR2: SGHRS and YFSETQ. The CDR3 has 15 amino acids.